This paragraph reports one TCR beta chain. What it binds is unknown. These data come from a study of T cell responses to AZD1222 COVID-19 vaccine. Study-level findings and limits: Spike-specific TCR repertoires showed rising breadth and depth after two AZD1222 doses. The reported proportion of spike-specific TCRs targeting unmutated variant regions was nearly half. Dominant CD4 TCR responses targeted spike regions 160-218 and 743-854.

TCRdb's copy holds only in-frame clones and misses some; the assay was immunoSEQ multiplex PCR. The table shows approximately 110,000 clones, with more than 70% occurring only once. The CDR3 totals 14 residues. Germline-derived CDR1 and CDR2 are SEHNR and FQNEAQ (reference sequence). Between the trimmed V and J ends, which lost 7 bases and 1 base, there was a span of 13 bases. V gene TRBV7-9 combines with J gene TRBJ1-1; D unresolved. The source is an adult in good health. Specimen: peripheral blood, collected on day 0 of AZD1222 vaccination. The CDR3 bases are TGTGCCAGCATCGAAACATCAGGGAACACTGAAGCTTTCTTT. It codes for CASIETSGNTEAFF.